A selection of T cell receptor beta chains follows, all from one sample in a study of T cells after yellow fever vaccination. A single record per CDR3 protein comes from TCRdb applying MiXCR to the 5' RACE reads. The table shows some 130,000 distinct CDR3 sequences, with under 7% occurring only once. Sequenced material: CD4+ T cells sorted from PBMCs, taken 10 days after the yellow fever booster vaccination. These receptors all come from a man aged 30 to 39 who received the YFV17D yellow fever vaccine. CDR3s include the opening cysteine and the closing phenylalanine or tryptophan. The D gene is left open where the match is weak. A row's size may be missing; if present it is once, few, many or a size class.

TRBV29-1,many,TRBJ2-2,TRBD1,CSAGTVNTGELFF,TGCAGCGCCGGGACAGTAAACACCGGGGAGCTGTTTTTT
TRBV20-1,many,TRBJ1-1,-,CSVHLRTEAFF,TGCAGTGTCCACCTCAGGACTGAAGCTTTCTTT
TRBV18,-,TRBJ2-5,-,CASSPEQGRRQTQYF,TGTGCCAGCTCACCCGAACAGGGAAGAAGGCAGACCCAGTACTTC
TRBV5-1,many,TRBJ1-5,-,CASSLGGLGQPQHF,TGCGCCAGCAGCTTGGGGGGGTTGGGGCAGCCCCAGCATTTT
TRBV11-2,few,TRBJ2-2,TRBD2,CASRNSGSQTGELFF,TGTGCCAGCAGAAACAGCGGGAGTCAAACCGGGGAGCTGTTTTTT
TRBV5-6,many,TRBJ2-1,-,CASTSGERAWDSYNEQFF,TGTGCCAGCACCTCGGGGGAGCGGGCCTGGGACTCCTACAATGAGCAGTTCTTC
TRBV24-1,many,TRBJ2-7,TRBD2,CATSESGRNGEQYF,TGTGCCACCAGTGAGAGCGGGAGGAACGGCGAGCAGTACTTC
TRBV18,many,TRBJ2-2,-,CASSPPARGGPLELFF,TGTGCCAGCTCACCCCCAGCGCGGGGCGGTCCCTTGGAGCTGTTTTTT
TRBV5-1,many,TRBJ1-4,-,CASSSGRANEKLFF,TGCGCCAGCAGTTCGGGCAGAGCTAATGAAAAACTGTTTTTT
TRBV20-1,many,TRBJ2-7,-,CSARVPGLNSYEQYF,TGCAGTGCTAGAGTACCGGGTTTGAACTCCTACGAGCAGTACTTC